A single sample is the source of the 32 T cell receptor beta chains below, sequenced in a study of T cell responses to AZD1222 COVID-19 vaccine. Assay: immunoSEQ multiplex PCR; the TCRdb copy retains only in-frame clones and omits some. This sample has under 30,000 clones; around 93% occur once, and the top ten carry around 8.9%. The sample was peripheral blood, taken 28 days after the second AZD1222 dose. These receptors were taken from an adult who received the AZD1222 COVID-19 vaccine.

This chain links TRBV7-2 with TRBJ2-3; 8 bases match TRBD2. The CDR3 extends over 14 amino acids. Germline trimming cut 6 bases from V and 1 base from J; bases unmatched to any gene: 3. CDR1 SGHTA and CDR2 FQGNSA come from the germline V gene. The CDR3 nucleotides are TGTGCCAGCAGGGCGGGACTAGGCACAGATACGCAGTATTTT. As protein: CASRAGLGTDTQYF.

This clone was seen once. The chain has TRBV5-1 and TRBJ1-2, with 8 bases identical to TRBD1. Looked up from germline, CDR1 is SGHRS and CDR2 is YFSETQ. Losses at the gene ends were 4 bases for V and 0 bases for J; bases not matched to a gene: 11. The CDR3 has 17 residues. CDR3 nucleotide sequence: TGCGCCAGCAGCCCCTCAGGGGGCTCCCTAACTAACTATGGCTACACCTTC. This sequence encodes CASSPSGGSLTNYGYTF.

The chain has TRBV28 and TRBJ1-2; D is unclear. The germline V gene encodes CDR1 MDHEN and CDR2 SYDVKM. The ends were cut back, 2 bases at V and 5 bases at J, with 15 bases in the middle. The CDR3 extends over 15 amino acids. The CDR3 loop is CASSLGVTGYYGYTF. CDR3 DNA sequence: TGTGCCAGCAGTTTAGGGGTGACGGGTTATTATGGCTACACCTTC.

The chain has TRBV11-3 and TRBJ2-2; 13 nucleotides agree with TRBD2. The CDR3 loop spans 18 amino acids. Germline V CDR1 and CDR2: SGHNT, YENEEA. The V segment lost 5 bases and the J segment 7 bases; nucleotides outside the gene matches: 13. The CDR3 sequence is CASSRFTSGRDLSGELFF. The CDR3 nucleotides read TGTGCCAGCAGCCGTTTTACTAGCGGGAGGGATCTCAGCGGGGAGCTGTTTTTT.

The chain recombines TRBV19 with TRBJ1-6, with D possibly matching TRBD1 (6 bases). The V end lost 5 bases, the J end lost 7 bases, and 12 bases lay between the germline ends. Germline V lookup: CDR1 LNHDA, CDR2 SQIVND (reference sequence). The length of the CDR3 is 14 residues. The CDR3 sequence: CASSQGQSNSPLHF. In nucleotides, the CDR3 is TGTGCCAGTAGTCAGGGACAATCGAATTCACCCCTCCACTTT. The whole variable domain, remainder taken from reference TRBV19 and TRBJ1-6, is DGGITQSPKYLFRKEGQNVTLSCEQNLNHDAMYWYRQDPGQGLRLIYYSQIVNDFQKGDIAEGYSVSREKKESFPLTVTSAQKNPTAFYLCASSQGQSNSPLHFGNGTRLTVT.

V is TRBV3-1 (or the pseudogene TRBV3-2) and J is TRBJ2-2; D gene uncertain. CDR3 length: 14 residues. Trimming cost V 3 bases and J 2 bases, with 7 bases left between them. Germline values: CDR1 LGHDT, CDR2 YNNKEL (reference sequence). In DNA form, the CDR3 reads TGTGCCAGCAGCCAGGGAAGAAACACCGGGGAGCTGTTTTTT. Its protein product is CASSQGRNTGELFF.

The count of this clone is one. The V gene is TRBV18, the J gene TRBJ1-2; no clear D. The germline V gene has CDR1 KGHSH and CDR2 LQKENI. Trimming shortened V by 4 bases and J by 8 bases, and 20 bases separated the two germline ends. The CDR3 is 15 residues long. In DNA form, the CDR3 reads TGTGCCAGCTCACTTCCTACGGGGTCCACGGAAGGCTACACCTTC. It is translated as CASSLPTGSTEGYTF.

The rearrangement joins TRBV7-3 to TRBJ2-2; 9 bases align to TRBD1. V gave up 2 bases and J gave up 0 bases; unmatched junction bases: 4. From germline, CDR1 is SGHTA and CDR2 FQGTGA. The CDR3 is made up of 17 amino acids. The CDR3 spells CASSLGTGQTNTGELFF. CDR3 bases: TGTGCCAGCAGCTTAGGGACAGGGCAAACGAACACCGGGGAGCTGTTTTTT.

On this clone: Other nucleotide sequences from this sample produce the same CDR3. The chain employs TRBV9 and TRBJ1-6; the match to TRBD1 covers 8 bases. Unmatched junction bases numbered 1, after V lost 3 bases and J lost 5 bases. Per the germline V gene, CDR1 is SGDLS and CDR2 is YYNGEE. The CDR3 covers 14 residues. CDR3 DNA sequence: TGTGCCAGCAGCGCGACAGGGGATAATTCACCCCTCCACTTT. Protein sequence: CASSATGDNSPLHF.

The rearrangement uses TRBV7-2 and TRBJ2-3; D is possibly TRBD2 (7 bases). This CDR3 contains 17 residues. V was cut by 8 bases and J by 4 bases, with 25 bases left in between. The germline gives CDR1 SGHTA, CDR2 FQGNSA. CDR3 DNA sequence: TGTGCCAGCTCCCCCAGTCGAGGGGGGGTTAAAGCAGATACGCAGTATTTT. Its translation: CASSPSRGGVKADTQYF.

The chain is built from TRBV12-3 or TRBV12-4 and TRBJ2-5; D unresolved. The length of the CDR3 is 13 residues. The V end was cut by 4 bases, the J end by 2 bases, with 8 bases between. The CDR3 bases are TGTGCCAGCAGTTGGACGGCACAAGAGACCCAGTACTTC. Translated, it gives CASSWTAQETQYF.

CDR3 in amino acids: CASSLMGVGTEAFF. The DNA for the CDR3 is TGTGCCAGCAGCTTGATGGGGGTGGGGACTGAAGCTTTCTTT. This rearrangement joins TRBV7-9 to TRBJ1-1; possibly TRBD1 for D (5 bases). This CDR3 spans 14 amino acids. Deletions cut 3 bases from V and 5 bases from J, with 13 bases between. In germline, CDR1 is SEHNR, CDR2 FQNEAQ (reference sequence).

The gene calls are TRBV7-2 and TRBJ2-7; tentative D call: TRBD1 (5 bases). Per germline, CDR1 SGHTA and CDR2 FQGNSA. The CDR3 is 13 amino acids. The V end lost 5 bases, the J end lost 4 bases, and 12 bases lay between the germline ends. Here the CDR3 DNA reads TGTGCCAGCAGCCCAGGACACCCTTACGAGCAGTACTTC. It translates to CASSPGHPYEQYF.

V gene TRBV13 combines with J gene TRBJ2-3, with TRBD2 identical over 9 bases. This CDR3 is built from 13 residues. Per germline, CDR1 PRHDT and CDR2 FYEKMQ (reference sequence). With 7 bases clipped from V and 5 bases from J, the junction kept 4 bases outside the gene matches. The CDR3 nucleotides read TGTGCCAGCACCGCAGCGGGAGGAGATACGCAGTATTTT. It translates to CASTAAGGDTQYF.

This chain joins TRBV14 and TRBJ2-1; D remains ambiguous. The V gene lost 0 bases and the J gene lost 8 bases, with 14 bases spanning the gap. CDR3 length: 15 residues. Germline assignment: CDR1 SGHDN and CDR2 FVKESK. Written as DNA, the CDR3 is TGTGCCAGCAGCCAAGATCGACTCCCCGGCGATGAGCAGTTCTTC. This gives the protein CASSQDRLPGDEQFF.

This clone was picked up a small number of times. As DNA, the CDR3 is TGTGCCAGCTCACCCGATGGACAGAGCAACTATGGCTACACCTTC. Protein product: CASSPDGQSNYGYTF. The rearrangement joins TRBV18 to TRBJ1-2; a possible D gene is TRBD1 (6 bases). Trimming took 3 bases from V and 2 from J, leaving 13 bases between them. Germline V lookup: CDR1 KGHSH, CDR2 LQKENI. This CDR3 region has 15 residues.

The chain combines TRBV10-3 with TRBJ2-2; D may be TRBD1 (5 bases). Looked up from germline, CDR1 is ENHRY and CDR2 is SYGVKD. The CDR3 contains 16 residues. Trimming pared 6 bases from V and 5 bases from J, leaving 19 bases between. CDR3 in amino acids: CAISVWLVKGTGELFF. DNA of the CDR3: TGTGCCATCAGCGTTTGGCTAGTGAAGGGGACCGGGGAGCTGTTTTTT.

V is TRBV5-4 and J is TRBJ2-3, with 8 positions matching TRBD1. V lost 3 bases and J lost 3; bases outside the gene matches: 9. The CDR3 totals 16 residues. CDR1 and CDR2 from the germline V gene are SGHNT and YYREEE (reference sequence). In DNA form, the CDR3 reads TGTGCCAGCAGCTCGGGACAGGTGAGAGGGACAGATACGCAGTATTTT. Protein sequence: CASSSGQVRGTDTQYF.

V and J are TRBV6-5 and TRBJ2-2; TRBD2 might be the D (5 bases). Per germline, CDR1 MNHEY and CDR2 SVGAGI. CDR3 size: 15 residues. V lost 6 bases, J lost 3 bases, and 14 bases lay in between. In nucleotides, the CDR3 is TGTGCCAGCAGCCGTGACGGAGGTTACACCGGGGAGCTGTTTTTT. Translation gives CASSRDGGYTGELFF.

The rearrangement uses TRBV7-2 and TRBJ1-1; 9 bases are shared with TRBD1. Per germline, CDR1 SGHTA and CDR2 FQGNSA. The trim removed 4 bases at V and 10 bases at J, leaving 7 bases unmatched. This CDR3 spans 13 amino acids. The CDR3 here is CASSSGQGSRAFF. DNA for the CDR3: TGTGCCAGCAGCTCCGGACAGGGGAGTCGAGCTTTCTTT.

V gene TRBV3-1 (or the pseudogene TRBV3-2) combines with J gene TRBJ2-3, with D perhaps TRBD1 or TRBD2 (5 bases each). Trimming removed 4 bases from V and 3 bases from J, with 11 bases in between. The CDR3 contains 14 residues. Germline CDR1 is LGHDT and CDR2 is YNNKEL (reference sequence). CDR3 sequence (DNA): TGTGCCAGCAGCCGGAGTGGGGGAACAGATACGCAGTATTTT. It yields the protein CASSRSGGTDTQYF.

CDR3 sequence (DNA): TGTGCCAGCAGCTTAATGGGGCAGGGTGGAACTAATGAAAAACTGTTTTTT. Translating it yields CASSLMGQGGTNEKLFF. The chain carries TRBV7-8 and TRBJ1-4, with D possibly matching TRBD1 (5 bases). The CDR3 extends over 17 amino acids. Trimming removed 2 bases at V and 1 base at J, with 14 bases between. Germline loops: CDR1 SGHVS, CDR2 FQNEAQ.

The chain joins TRBV4-1 to TRBJ2-2; 15 positions match TRBD2. The CDR3 has 18 residues. J was trimmed by 3 bases and V by 5 bases; bases with no gene match: 7. CDR1 is MGHRA and CDR2 is YSYEKL in the germline V gene. Written as DNA, the CDR3 is TGCGCCAGCAGCTTGCGGACTAGCGGGAGGGCCGACACCGGGGAGCTGTTTTTT. Translating gives CASSLRTSGRADTGELFF.

This chain uses TRBV16 with TRBJ1-2; the D is unclear. This CDR3 is 11 amino acids long. V lost 5 bases and J 8 bases, leaving 9 bases between the germline ends. Germline V lookup: CDR1 KGHSY, CDR2 FQNENV. The CDR3 coding sequence is TGTGCCAGCAGCTATCAAGAAGGCTACACCTTC. Amino acid sequence: CASSYQEGYTF.

This chain links TRBV5-1 with TRBJ2-3, with D tentatively TRBD1 (5 bases). Trimming shortened V by 3 bases and J by 1 base, and 9 bases separated the two germline ends. The CDR3 runs to 14 residues. The germline V gene encodes CDR1 SGHRS and CDR2 YFSETQ. The CDR3 reads CASSSGQGTDTQYF. CDR3 DNA: TGCGCCAGCAGCTCTGGACAAGGCACAGATACGCAGTATTTT.

This chain connects TRBV24-1 to TRBJ2-2; possibly TRBD1 for D (9 bases). CDR1 and CDR2 (germline): KGHDR, SFDVKD. This CDR3 comprises 21 residues. V gave up 3 bases and J gave up 0 bases, with 25 bases separating them. The CDR3 sequence is CATSDRAGGQGITANTGELFF. In nucleotides, the CDR3 is TGTGCCACCAGTGATCGGGCGGGGGGACAGGGAATAACAGCGAACACCGGGGAGCTGTTTTTT.

The chain has TRBV4-1 and TRBJ2-3; TRBD2 is a possible D gene (5 bases). Germline loops: CDR1 MGHRA, CDR2 YSYEKL. Between the trimmed V and J ends, which lost 2 bases and 4 bases, there was a span of 19 bases. CDR3 length: 17 residues. Written as DNA, the CDR3 is TGCGCCAGCAGCCAAAGGCTAGCTGGGTCCCGGGCAGATACGCAGTATTTT. It encodes CASSQRLAGSRADTQYF.

This clone was seen more than once but under ten times. J is TRBJ2-2 and V is TRBV28; the D gene could be TRBD1 or TRBD2 (6 bases each). The CDR3 covers 17 residues. The V gene's germline CDR1 is MDHEN and CDR2 SYDVKM. The V end lost 6 bases, the J end lost 5 bases, and 22 bases lay between the germline ends. In DNA, the CDR3 is TGTGCCAGCAGCCAGCGAGTCGGGGGCGGACGTACCGGGGAGCTGTTTTTT. It specifies CASSQRVGGGRTGELFF.

This clone was detected once. This chain's CDR3 is CASSPGGGRSASNYGYTF. CDR3 nucleotide sequence: TGTGCCAGCAGCCCCGGGGGGGGGAGATCAGCCTCTAACTATGGCTACACCTTC. The J gene is TRBJ1-2, the V gene TRBV11-2; possibly TRBD1 for D (5 bases). The germline V and J ends were trimmed by 5 bases and 0 bases, with 22 bases remaining between them. The CDR3 is 18 residues long. Germline lookup yields CDR1 SGHAT and CDR2 FQNNGV.

The chain couples TRBV30 to TRBJ2-1; 10 bases map to TRBD2. With V trimmed by 2 bases and J by 7 bases, 14 bases remained unmatched. Per the germline V gene, CDR1 is GTSNPN and CDR2 is SVGIG (reference sequence). The CDR3 is 17 residues long. The CDR3 nucleotides are TGTGCCTGGAGTTCTAGCGGGAGCTTTGCCGCCATAAATGAGCAGTTCTTC. It is translated as CAWSSSGSFAAINEQFF.

Comment on this clone: Likely a read error: the CDR3 ends without its conserved phenylalanine or tryptophan. No DNA is shown, since the ends of the CDR3 on it are uncertain; the CDR3 is the one TCRdb lists. V gene TRBV30 combines with J gene TRBJ2-7; the table names TRBD2, a call not compared with the DNA. The CDR3 is 12 residues long, ends included. Germline lookup yields CDR1 GTSNPN and CDR2 SVGIG (reference sequence). CDR3 loop: CAWSVAGGRLGI.

The genes are TRBV4-3 and TRBJ1-1, with D tentatively TRBD1 (6 bases). With 8 bases removed from V and 6 bases from J, the gap between germline ends came to 10 bases. There are 11 residues in the CDR3. CDR1 is LGHNA, CDR2 YSLEER, per germline. The CDR3 DNA is TGCGCCAGCGGTGAGGGGGCTGAAGCTTTCTTT. This encodes CASGEGAEAFF.